Listed here are 7 T cell receptor beta chains from one sample, sequenced in a study of blood T cell repertoires in COVID-19. Assay used: immunoSEQ multiplex PCR; TCRdb lists only in-frame clones, some missing. The data contain under 300,000 clones, 90% to 95% of them singletons. Sequenced material: PBMCs or T cells enriched from blood (not recorded which). These receptors were obtained from a woman aged 18-35 years who had recovered from COVID-19.

The rearrangement uses TRBV7-2 and TRBJ1-2; possible D gene TRBD1, 6 bases. The CDR3 has 12 amino acids. CDR1 and CDR2 (germline): SGHTA, FQGNSA. Between the trimmed V and J ends, which lost 6 bases and 9 bases, there was a span of 14 bases. CDR3 sequence reads: CASRGRGGRYTF. The CDR3 bases are TGTGCCAGCAGAGGACGGGGGGGGCGCTACACCTTC. Combining the CDR3 with reference TRBV7-2 and TRBJ1-2 gives the whole variable domain GAGVSQSPSNKVTEKGKDVELRCDPISGHTALYWYRQSLGQGLEFLIYFQGNSAPDKSGLPSDRFSAERTGGSVSTLTIQRTQQEDSAVYLCASRGRGGRYTFGSGTRLTVV.

This clone was counted between two and nine times. The chain links TRBV20-1 to TRBJ2-3, with D hard to call. The germline gives CDR1 DFQATT, CDR2 SNEGSKA (reference sequence). There are 13 residues in the CDR3. V was clipped by 6 bases and J by 6 bases, with 16 bases between them. The CDR3 DNA sequence: TGCAGTGCCAGTAGACTGACCGAGGATACGCAGTATTTT. This codes for CSASRLTEDTQYF.

This chain joins TRBV5-8 and TRBJ1-1; D remains ambiguous. This CDR3 has 15 amino acids. CDR1 and CDR2 (germline): SGHTS, YDEGEE. V was clipped by 3 bases and J by 4 bases, with 16 bases between them. The chain's CDR3 is CASSSDPRRTTEAFF. The CDR3 bases are TGTGCCAGCAGCTCTGACCCCAGGCGTACCACTGAAGCTTTCTTT.

The rearrangement joins TRBV2 to TRBJ2-7; 7 positions match TRBD2. Per germline, CDR1 SNHLY and CDR2 FYNNEI. V lost 7 bases and J lost 5; bases outside the gene matches: 5. The CDR3 has 12 residues. The CDR3 coding sequence is TGTGCCAGCAAAGGGGAGGGTGACGAGCAGTACTTC. Translating it yields CASKGEGDEQYF.

The chain carries TRBV19 and TRBJ1-2; possible D gene TRBD1, 6 bases. CDR1 and CDR2 from the germline V gene are LNHDA and SQIVND (reference sequence). The germline V and J ends were trimmed by 4 bases and 2 bases, with 17 bases remaining between them. The CDR3 spans 16 residues. CDR3 coding DNA: TGTGCCAGTAGTAGACAGGTATCATTCGGAAACTATGGCTACACCTTC. Its protein product is CASSRQVSFGNYGYTF.

This rearrangement joins TRBV11-3 to TRBJ1-1, with D maybe TRBD1 (5 bases). Germline CDR1 is SGHNT and CDR2 is YENEEA. This CDR3 has 13 amino acids. V lost 6 bases to trimming and J lost 5 bases, with 13 bases between them. In DNA, the CDR3 is TGTGCCAGCAGAATAACAGGATTAACTGAAGCTTTCTTT. Encoded protein: CASRITGLTEAFF.

J is TRBJ1-2 and V is TRBV4-2; D might be TRBD1 (5 bases). The CDR3 has 15 amino acids. CDR1 and CDR2 from the germline V gene are LGHNA and YNFKEQ. V was cut by 0 bases and J by 5 bases, with 13 bases left in between. CDR3 amino acids: CASSQEGGTLYGYTF. The CDR3 DNA sequence: TGTGCCAGCAGCCAAGAGGGGGGGACCCTTTATGGCTACACCTTC.